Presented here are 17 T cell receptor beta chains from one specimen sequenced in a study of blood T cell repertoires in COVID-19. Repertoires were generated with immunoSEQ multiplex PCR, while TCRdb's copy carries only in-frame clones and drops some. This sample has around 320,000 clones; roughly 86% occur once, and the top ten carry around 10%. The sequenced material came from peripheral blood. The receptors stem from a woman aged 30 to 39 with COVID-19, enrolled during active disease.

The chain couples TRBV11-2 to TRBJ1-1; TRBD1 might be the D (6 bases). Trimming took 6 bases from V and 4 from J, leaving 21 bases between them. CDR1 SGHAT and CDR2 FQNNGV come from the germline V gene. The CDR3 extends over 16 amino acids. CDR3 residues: CASSYFRGKRGTEAFF. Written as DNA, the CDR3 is TGTGCCAGCAGTTACTTCAGGGGAAAACGGGGCACTGAAGCTTTCTTT. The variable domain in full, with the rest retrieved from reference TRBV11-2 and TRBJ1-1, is EAGVAQSPRYKIIEKRQSVAFWCNPISGHATLYWYQQILGQGPKLLIQFQNNGVVDDSQLPKDRFSAERLKGVDSTLKIQPAKLEDSAVYLCASSYFRGKRGTEAFFGQGTRLTVV.

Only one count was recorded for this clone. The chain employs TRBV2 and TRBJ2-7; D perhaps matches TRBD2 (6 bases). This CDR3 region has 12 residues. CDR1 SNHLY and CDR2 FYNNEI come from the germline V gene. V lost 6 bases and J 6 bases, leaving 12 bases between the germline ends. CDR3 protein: CASSEQEGEQYF. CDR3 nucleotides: TGTGCCAGCAGCGAACAGGAGGGCGAGCAGTACTTC.

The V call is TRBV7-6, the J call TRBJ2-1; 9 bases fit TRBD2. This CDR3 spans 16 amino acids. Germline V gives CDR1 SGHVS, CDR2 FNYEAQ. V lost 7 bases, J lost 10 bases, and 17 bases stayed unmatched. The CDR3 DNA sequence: TGTGCCAGCACCCCGGACTGGCTAGCGGGGACGGGGGAGCAGTTCTTC. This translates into CASTPDWLAGTGEQFF.

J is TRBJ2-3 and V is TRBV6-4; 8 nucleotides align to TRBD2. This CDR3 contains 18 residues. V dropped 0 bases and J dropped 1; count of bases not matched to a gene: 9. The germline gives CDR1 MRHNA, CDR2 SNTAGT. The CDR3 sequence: CASSDSTLGAGGTDTQYF. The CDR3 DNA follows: TGTGCCAGCAGTGACTCTACCCTCGGAGCGGGGGGCACAGATACGCAGTATTTT.

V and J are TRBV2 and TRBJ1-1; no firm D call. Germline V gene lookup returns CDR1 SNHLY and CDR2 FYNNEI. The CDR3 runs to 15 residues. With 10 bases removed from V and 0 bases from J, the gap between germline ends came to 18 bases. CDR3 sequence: CATRGSWGLNTEAFF. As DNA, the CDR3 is TGTGCCACCCGGGGTTCATGGGGATTGAACACTGAAGCTTTCTTT.

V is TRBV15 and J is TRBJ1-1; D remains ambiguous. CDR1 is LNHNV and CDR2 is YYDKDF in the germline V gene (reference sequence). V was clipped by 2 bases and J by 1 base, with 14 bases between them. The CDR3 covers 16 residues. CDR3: CATSRTREAPNTEAFF. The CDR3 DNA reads TGTGCCACCAGCAGAACCCGGGAGGCCCCGAACACTGAAGCTTTCTTT.

CDR3 in amino acids: CASSLERAEAFF. The CDR3 DNA reads TGTGCCAGCAGTTTAGAGAGGGCTGAAGCTTTCTTT. The V and J genes are TRBV12-3 or TRBV12-4 and TRBJ1-1; no firm D call. V was cut by 1 base and J by 6 bases, with 6 bases left in between. This CDR3 contains 12 residues.

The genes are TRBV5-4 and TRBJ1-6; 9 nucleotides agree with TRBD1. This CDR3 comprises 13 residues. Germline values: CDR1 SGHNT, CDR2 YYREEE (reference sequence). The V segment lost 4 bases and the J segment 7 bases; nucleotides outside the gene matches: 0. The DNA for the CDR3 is TGTGCCAGCAGCGGGACAGGGAATTCACCCCTCCACTTT. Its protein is CASSGTGNSPLHF. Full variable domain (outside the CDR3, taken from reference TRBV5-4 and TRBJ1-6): ETGVTQSPTHLIKTRGQQVTLRCSSQSGHNTVSWYQQALGQGPQFIFQYYREEENGRGNFPPRFSGLQFPNYSSELNVNALELDDSALYLCASSGTGNSPLHFGNGTRLTVT.

CDR3 nucleotides: TGTGCCAGCAGTTACCTCGACAGGGCCGGGGAGACCCAGTACTTC. This encodes CASSYLDRAGETQYF. The chain employs TRBV6-5 and TRBJ2-5, with TRBD1 matching over 7 bases. The CDR3 has 15 residues. Trimming cost V 2 bases and J 5 bases; bases outside gene matches: 8. Germline V gene data show CDR1 as MNHEY and CDR2 as SVGAGI.

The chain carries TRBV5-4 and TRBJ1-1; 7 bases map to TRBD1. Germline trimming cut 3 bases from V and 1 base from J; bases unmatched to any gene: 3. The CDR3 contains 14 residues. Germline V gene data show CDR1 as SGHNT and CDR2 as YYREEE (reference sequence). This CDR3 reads CASSWGQPNTEAFF. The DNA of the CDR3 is TGTGCCAGCAGCTGGGGACAGCCGAACACTGAAGCTTTCTTT.

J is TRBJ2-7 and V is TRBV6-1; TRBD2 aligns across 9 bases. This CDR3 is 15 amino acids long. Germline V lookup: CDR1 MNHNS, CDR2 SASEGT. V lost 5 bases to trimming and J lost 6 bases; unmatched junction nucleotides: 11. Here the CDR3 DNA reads TGTGCCAGCAGTACCCCCGACGCGGGGGGGACCGAGCAGTACTTC. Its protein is CASSTPDAGGTEQYF.

CDR3 in DNA: TGTGCCAGCAGCCTTGTAGGGGGCGTTTATGGCTACACCTTC. Amino acid sequence: CASSLVGGVYGYTF. The chain joins TRBV3-1 (or the pseudogene TRBV3-2) to TRBJ1-2; 7 bases fit TRBD1. Germline V lookup: CDR1 LGHDT, CDR2 YNNKEL (reference sequence). This CDR3 region has 14 residues. V was pared by 4 bases and J by 5 bases, with 7 bases of the junction left unmatched.

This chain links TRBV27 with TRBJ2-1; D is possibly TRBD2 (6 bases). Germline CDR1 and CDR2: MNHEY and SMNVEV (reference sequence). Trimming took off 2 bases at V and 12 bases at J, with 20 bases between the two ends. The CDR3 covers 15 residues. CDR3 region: CASSLAGNPFYAQFF. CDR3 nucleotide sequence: TGTGCCAGCAGTTTAGCGGGAAACCCCTTCTATGCGCAGTTCTTC.

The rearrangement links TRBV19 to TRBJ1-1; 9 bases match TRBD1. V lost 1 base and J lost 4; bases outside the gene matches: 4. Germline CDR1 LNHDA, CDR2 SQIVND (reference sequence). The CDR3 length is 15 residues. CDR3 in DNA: TGTGCCAGTAGTATAGGGACAGGGGTGGGCACTGAAGCTTTCTTT. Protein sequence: CASSIGTGVGTEAFF.

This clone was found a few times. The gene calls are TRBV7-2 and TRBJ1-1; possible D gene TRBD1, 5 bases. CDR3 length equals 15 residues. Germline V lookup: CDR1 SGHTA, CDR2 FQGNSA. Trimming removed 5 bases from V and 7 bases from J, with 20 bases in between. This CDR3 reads CASSLSPAGTNEAFF. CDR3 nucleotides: TGTGCCAGCAGCCTATCCCCCGCAGGGACTAATGAAGCTTTCTTT.

As DNA, the CDR3 is TGTGCCAGTAGACGACTTACAGGGAATCTTCAGCCCCAGCATTTT. Translation gives CASRRLTGNLQPQHF. This chain links TRBV19 with TRBJ1-5, with a possible D match to TRBD1 (6 bases). V was clipped by 6 bases and J by 6 bases, with 18 bases between them. This CDR3 comprises 15 residues. CDR1 LNHDA and CDR2 SQIVND come from the germline V gene (reference sequence).

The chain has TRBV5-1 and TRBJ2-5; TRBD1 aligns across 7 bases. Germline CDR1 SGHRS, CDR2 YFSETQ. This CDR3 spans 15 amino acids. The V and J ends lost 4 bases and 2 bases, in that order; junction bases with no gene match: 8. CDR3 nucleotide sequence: TGCGCCAGCAGCACCGGGACAGCGACACAAGAGACCCAGTACTTC. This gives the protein CASSTGTATQETQYF.